Each of the 20 T cell receptor beta chains below was sequenced from the same sample in a study of regulatory dendritic cells for organ transplantation. Allogeneic regulatory or mature dendritic cells were co-cultured for roughly five days with CFSE-labeled sorted T cells at 1:10. No antigen is known for these receptors. Profiled with immunoSEQ multiplex PCR; TCRdb holds only in-frame clones, not every one. This sample yields 9,500 to 14,000 clones, of which about nine tenths are seen a single time; nearly 0.45% belongs to the top ten. What was sequenced was naive CD8+ T cells from blood cultured with dendritic cells. Subset specified: CD45RA+ naive T cells. The receptors originated from a human donor in good health.

The rearrangement uses TRBV27 and TRBJ2-7; D might be TRBD1 (6 bases). Germline V gene sequence: CDR1 MNHEY, CDR2 SMNVEV (reference sequence). The CDR3 has 14 residues. V dropped 5 bases and J dropped 3 bases, with 14 bases sitting between them. CDR3 loop: CASSPTTGYYEQYF. The CDR3 bases are TGTGCCAGCAGTCCAACTACAGGGTACTACGAGCAGTACTTC.

The rearrangement links TRBV5-6 to TRBJ2-3, with TRBD1 identical over 9 bases. The V segment lost 3 bases and the J segment 5 bases; nucleotides outside the gene matches: 7. Germline loops: CDR1 SGHDT, CDR2 YYEEEE. The CDR3 is 15 amino acids. The CDR3 spells CASSWKGTGIDTQYF. CDR3 nucleotides: TGTGCCAGCAGCTGGAAAGGGACAGGGATAGATACGCAGTATTTT.

The V gene is TRBV19, the J gene TRBJ2-1; 14 bases map to TRBD2. J gave up 8 bases and V 7 bases, and 13 bases lay outside the gene matches. In germline, CDR1 is LNHDA, CDR2 SQIVND (reference sequence). The CDR3 covers 17 residues. The CDR3 coding sequence is TGTGCCAGTAAGGGACTAGCGGGGGTAACTGCTTGGGATGAGCAGTTCTTC. Residues: CASKGLAGVTAWDEQFF. The entire variable domain, with the rest obtained from reference TRBV19 and TRBJ2-1, is as follows: DGGITQSPKYLFRKEGQNVTLSCEQNLNHDAMYWYRQDPGQGLRLIYYSQIVNDFQKGDIAEGYSVSREKKESFPLTVTSAQKNPTAFYLCASKGLAGVTAWDEQFFGPGTRLTVL.

The CDR3 DNA follows: TGTGCCAGCAGCAAAGCTCATCGGGAGTTCTTC. Amino acids: CASSKAHREFF. The V gene is TRBV21-1, the J gene TRBJ2-1; the table's D gene call, TRBD2, was not cross checked with the DNA. TRBV21-1 is designated a pseudogene. This CDR3 is built from 11 residues.

The V gene is TRBV9, the J gene TRBJ2-5; D is undetermined. This CDR3 contains 13 residues. Trimming cost V 3 bases and J 4 bases, with 10 bases left between them. CDR1 SGDLS and CDR2 YYNGEE come from the germline V gene. CDR3 DNA: TGTGCCAGCAGCGCGTGGGTATCAGAGACCCAGTACTTC. This sequence encodes CASSAWVSETQYF.

The V call is TRBV5-6, the J call TRBJ1-3; D remains ambiguous. Deletions cut 0 bases from V and 0 bases from J, with 13 bases between. The germline V gene has CDR1 SGHDT and CDR2 YYEEEE. The CDR3 contains 17 residues. The CDR3 nucleotides are TGTGCCAGCAGCTTGGGCGAGGACCGCTTCTCTGGAAACACCATATATTTT. Its protein product is CASSLGEDRFSGNTIYF.

J is TRBJ2-7 and V is TRBV27; 7 bases fit TRBD2. CDR3 size: 14 residues. CDR1 and CDR2 from the germline V gene are MNHEY and SMNVEV (reference sequence). V lost 6 bases, J lost 6 bases, and 11 bases stayed unmatched. DNA of the CDR3: TGTGCCAGCAGCACCGGGGGACTACTTCTCGAGCAGTACTTC. This gives the protein CASSTGGLLLEQYF.

This clone was observed a few times. This chain joins TRBV7-9 and TRBJ1-2; D is unresolved. V was cut by 1 base and J by 5 bases, with 11 bases left in between. The CDR3 has 14 residues. Per germline, CDR1 SEHNR and CDR2 FQNEAQ (reference sequence). The chain's CDR3 is CASSLGGVLYGYTF. The CDR3 DNA is TGTGCCAGCAGCTTAGGTGGGGTGTTGTATGGCTACACCTTC.

This chain links TRBV16 with TRBJ1-2, with D possibly TRBD1 on 6 matching bases. V lost 0 bases and J 5 bases, leaving 13 bases between the germline ends. Germline V gene sequence: CDR1 KGHSY, CDR2 FQNENV. The CDR3 spans 15 residues. The CDR3 nucleotides read TGTGCCAGCAGCCAATCGGAGCAGGGGTCATATGGCTACACCTTC. This codes for CASSQSEQGSYGYTF. Complete variable domain (other parts from reference TRBV16 and TRBJ1-2): GEEVAQTPKHLVRGEGQKAKLYCAPIKGHSYVFWYQQVLKNEFKFLISFQNENVFDETGMPKERFSAKCLPNSPCSLEIQATKLEDSAVYFCASSQSEQGSYGYTFGSGTRLTVV.

The V and J genes are TRBV27 and TRBJ1-1, with D tentatively TRBD1 (6 bases). V was pared by 6 bases and J by 1 base, with 9 bases between. This CDR3 is 13 amino acids long. CDR1 and CDR2 (germline): MNHEY, SMNVEV (reference sequence). Written as DNA, the CDR3 is TGTGCCAGCAGGACGGGACAGAACACTGAAGCTTTCTTT. Its protein is CASRTGQNTEAFF.

CDR3 sequence reads: CASSFLMEDTQYF. In nucleotides, the CDR3 is TGTGCCAGCAGCTTTTTAATGGAGGATACGCAGTATTTT. The chain combines TRBV5-6 with TRBJ2-3; D is unresolved. Per germline, CDR1 SGHDT and CDR2 YYEEEE. The CDR3 is 13 residues long. The V end was cut by 2 bases, the J end by 6 bases, with 10 bases between. The full variable domain, with the rest looked up from reference TRBV5-6 and TRBJ2-3, is DAGVTQSPTHLIKTRGQQVTLRCSPKSGHDTVSWYQQALGQGPQFIFQYYEEEERQRGNFPDRFSGHQFPNYSSELNVNALLLGDSALYLCASSFLMEDTQYFGPGTRLTVL.

CDR3 in amino acids: CASSLRTSGYNEQFF. The CDR3 bases are TGCGCCAGCAGCCTTAGGACTAGCGGTTACAATGAGCAGTTCTTC. The rearrangement uses TRBV5-1 and TRBJ2-1; TRBD2 matches 10 bases. Germline CDR1 is SGHRS and CDR2 is YFSETQ. The CDR3 covers 15 residues. Trimming took 4 bases from V and 4 from J; bases not matched to a gene: 5.

V usage is TRBV7-9 and J usage is TRBJ2-7, with a weak D call TRBD1 (6 bases). The CDR3 spans 13 residues. Germline V lookup: CDR1 SEHNR, CDR2 FQNEAQ (reference sequence). V was trimmed by 4 bases and J by 0 bases, leaving 7 bases between them. The CDR3: CASSSGHSYEQYF. For the CDR3, the DNA is TGTGCCAGCAGCTCGGGACACTCCTACGAGCAGTACTTC.

This chain connects TRBV6-5 to TRBJ2-3; D not certain. Between the trimmed V and J ends, which lost 0 bases and 6 bases, there was a span of 7 bases. CDR3 length: 13 amino acids. Germline lookup yields CDR1 MNHEY and CDR2 SVGAGI. This CDR3 is CASSYSRFDTQYF. The CDR3 DNA is TGTGCCAGCAGTTACTCGAGATTTGATACGCAGTATTTT.

The chain joins TRBV9 to TRBJ2-3, with D unresolved. Trimming cost V 1 base and J 4 bases, with 4 bases left between them. CDR1 is SGDLS, CDR2 YYNGEE, per germline. The CDR3 runs to 12 residues. CDR3 residues: CASSVRADTQYF. The DNA of the CDR3 is TGTGCCAGCAGCGTAAGGGCAGATACGCAGTATTTT. Variable domain in full (rest from reference TRBV9 and TRBJ2-3): DSGVTQTPKHLITATGQRVTLRCSPRSGDLSVYWYQQSLDQGLQFLIQYYNGEERAKGNILERFSAQQFPDLHSELNLSSLELGDSALYFCASSVRADTQYFGPGTRLTVL.

Only one count was recorded for this clone. V usage is TRBV7-2 and J usage is TRBJ2-7; either TRBD1 or TRBD2 may supply D (6 bases each). Germline V gene lookup returns CDR1 SGHTA and CDR2 FQGNSA. CDR3 length: 16 amino acids. Between the trimmed V and J ends, which lost 7 bases and 2 bases, there was a span of 21 bases. CDR3 protein: CASNLGEVRGPYEQYF. DNA for the CDR3: TGTGCCAGCAACCTGGGGGAGGTCAGGGGCCCCTACGAGCAGTACTTC.

This chain's CDR3 is CASSLSEGNQPQHF. The CDR3 DNA reads TGTGCCAGCAGCTTATCGGAGGGCAATCAGCCCCAGCATTTT. The chain couples TRBV7-6 to TRBJ1-5; D not resolved. The CDR3 extends over 14 amino acids. V was pared by 2 bases and J by 2 bases, with 7 bases between. The germline CDR1 and CDR2 sequences are SGHVS and FNYEAQ.

The gene calls are TRBV20-1 and TRBJ1-1, with 8 nucleotides matching TRBD1. CDR3 length: 10 residues. J was trimmed by 6 bases and V by 7 bases; bases with no gene match: 1. Germline CDR1 reads DFQATT; CDR2 reads SNEGSKA (reference sequence). The DNA for the CDR3 is TGCAGTGTGACAGGGGCTGAAGCTTTCTTT. The encoded protein is CSVTGAEAFF.

The rearrangement joins TRBV9 to TRBJ1-3; D not certain. Trimming left V 0 bases short and J 2 bases short, with 9 bases between. This CDR3 contains 15 residues. Germline CDR1 is SGDLS and CDR2 is YYNGEE. In nucleotides, the CDR3 is TGTGCCAGCAGCGTAGAATCGCAGGCTGGAAACACCATATATTTT. Residues: CASSVESQAGNTIYF.

The chain employs TRBV11-2 and TRBJ2-7; D is unresolved. The CDR3 runs to 16 residues. V lost 5 bases and J lost 1, with 18 bases in between. CDR1 and CDR2 from the germline V gene are SGHAT and FQNNGV. The CDR3 coding sequence is TGTGCCAGCAGCGACGACCCGGACGGTTCTTCCTACGAGCAGTACTTC. It codes for CASSDDPDGSSYEQYF.